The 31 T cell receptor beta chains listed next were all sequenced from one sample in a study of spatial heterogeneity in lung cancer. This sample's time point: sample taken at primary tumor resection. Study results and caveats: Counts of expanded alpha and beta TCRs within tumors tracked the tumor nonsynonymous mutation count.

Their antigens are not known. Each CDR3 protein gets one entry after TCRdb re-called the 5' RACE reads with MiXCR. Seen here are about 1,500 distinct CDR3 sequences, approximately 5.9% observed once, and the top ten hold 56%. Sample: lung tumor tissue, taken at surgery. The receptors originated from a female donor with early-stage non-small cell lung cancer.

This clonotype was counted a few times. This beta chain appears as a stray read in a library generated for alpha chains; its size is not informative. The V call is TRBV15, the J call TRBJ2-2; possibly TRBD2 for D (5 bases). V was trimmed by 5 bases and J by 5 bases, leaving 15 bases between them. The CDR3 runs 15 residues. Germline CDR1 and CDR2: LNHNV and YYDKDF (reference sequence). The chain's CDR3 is CATSAGIRSTGELFF. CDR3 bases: TGTGCCACCAGCGCCGGGATAAGGTCGACCGGGGAGCTGTTTTTT.

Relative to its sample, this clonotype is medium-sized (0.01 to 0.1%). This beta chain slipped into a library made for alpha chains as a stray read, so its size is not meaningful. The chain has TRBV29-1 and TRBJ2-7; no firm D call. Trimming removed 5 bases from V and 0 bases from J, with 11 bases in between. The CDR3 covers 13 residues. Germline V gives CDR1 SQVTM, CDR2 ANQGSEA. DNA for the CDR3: TGCAGCGTTTTGACGGTGAGCTCCTACGAGCAGTACTTC. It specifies CSVLTVSSYEQYF.

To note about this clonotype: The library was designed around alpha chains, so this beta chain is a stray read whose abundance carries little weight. This CDR3 is CASSLAGAGTDTQYF. The CDR3 DNA is TGTGCCAGCAGTTTAGCGGGAGCCGGAACAGATACGCAGTATTTT. The V gene is TRBV12-3 or TRBV12-4, the J gene TRBJ2-3, with a tentative D call TRBD2 (5 bases). The CDR3 contains 15 residues. V lost 0 bases to trimming and J lost 3 bases, with 10 bases between them.

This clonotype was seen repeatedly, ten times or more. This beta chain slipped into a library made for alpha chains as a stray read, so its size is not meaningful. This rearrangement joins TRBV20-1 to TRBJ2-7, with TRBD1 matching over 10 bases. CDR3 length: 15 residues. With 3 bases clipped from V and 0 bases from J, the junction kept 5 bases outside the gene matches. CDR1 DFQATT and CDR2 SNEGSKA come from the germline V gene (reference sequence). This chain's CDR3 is CSARRGQGSSYEQYF. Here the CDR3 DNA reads TGCAGTGCTAGGAGGGGACAGGGGAGCTCCTACGAGCAGTACTTC.

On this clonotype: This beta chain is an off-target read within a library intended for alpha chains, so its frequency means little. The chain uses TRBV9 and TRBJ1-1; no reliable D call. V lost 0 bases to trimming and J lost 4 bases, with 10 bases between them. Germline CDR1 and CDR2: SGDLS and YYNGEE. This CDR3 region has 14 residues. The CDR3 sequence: CASSVGPEGTEAFF. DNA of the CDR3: TGTGCCAGCAGCGTAGGCCCCGAGGGCACTGAAGCTTTCTTT.

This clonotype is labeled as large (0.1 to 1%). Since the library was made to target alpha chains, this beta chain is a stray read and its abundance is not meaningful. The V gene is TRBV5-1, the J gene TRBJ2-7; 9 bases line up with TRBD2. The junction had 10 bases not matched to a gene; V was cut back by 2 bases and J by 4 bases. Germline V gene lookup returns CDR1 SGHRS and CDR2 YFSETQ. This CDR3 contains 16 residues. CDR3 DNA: TGCGCCAGCAGCTTATATGTGCTAGCGGGAAATTACGAGCAGTACTTC. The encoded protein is CASSLYVLAGNYEQYF.

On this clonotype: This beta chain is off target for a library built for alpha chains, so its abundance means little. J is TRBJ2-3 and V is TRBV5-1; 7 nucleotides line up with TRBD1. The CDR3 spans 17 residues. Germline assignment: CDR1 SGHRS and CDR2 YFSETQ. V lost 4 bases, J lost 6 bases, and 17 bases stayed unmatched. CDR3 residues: CASSLGSRGQRADTQYF. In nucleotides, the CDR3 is TGCGCCAGCAGCCTAGGCTCGAGGGGACAGAGGGCGGATACGCAGTATTTT.

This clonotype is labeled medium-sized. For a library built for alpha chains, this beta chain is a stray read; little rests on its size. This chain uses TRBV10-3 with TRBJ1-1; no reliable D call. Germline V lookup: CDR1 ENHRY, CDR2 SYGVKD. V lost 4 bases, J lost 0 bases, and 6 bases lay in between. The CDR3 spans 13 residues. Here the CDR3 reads CAISGGLNTEAFF. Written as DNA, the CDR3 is TGTGCCATCAGTGGCGGTTTGAACACTGAAGCTTTCTTT.

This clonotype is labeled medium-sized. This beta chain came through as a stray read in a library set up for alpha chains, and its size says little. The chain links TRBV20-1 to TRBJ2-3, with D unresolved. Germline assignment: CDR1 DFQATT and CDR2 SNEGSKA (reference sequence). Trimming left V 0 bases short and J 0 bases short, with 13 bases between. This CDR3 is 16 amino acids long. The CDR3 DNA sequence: TGCAGTGCTAGAGATTGGCAGCTCCCTAGCACAGATACGCAGTATTTT. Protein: CSARDWQLPSTDTQYF.

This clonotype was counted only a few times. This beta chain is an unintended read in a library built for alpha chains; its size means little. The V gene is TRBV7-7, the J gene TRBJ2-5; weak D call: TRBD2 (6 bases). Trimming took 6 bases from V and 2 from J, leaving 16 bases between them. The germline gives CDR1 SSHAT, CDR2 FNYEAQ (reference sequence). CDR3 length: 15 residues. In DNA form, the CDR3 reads TGTGCCAGCAGTTTTTCGGAAGGGAGGCAAGAGACCCAGTACTTC. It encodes CASSFSEGRQETQYF.

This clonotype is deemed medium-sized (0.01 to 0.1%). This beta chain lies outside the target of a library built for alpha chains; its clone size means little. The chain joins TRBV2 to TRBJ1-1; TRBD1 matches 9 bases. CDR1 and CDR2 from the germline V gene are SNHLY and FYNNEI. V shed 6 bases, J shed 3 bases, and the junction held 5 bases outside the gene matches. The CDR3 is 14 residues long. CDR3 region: CASSHRGLDTEAFF. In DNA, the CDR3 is TGTGCCAGCAGCCACAGGGGGCTGGACACTGAAGCTTTCTTT.

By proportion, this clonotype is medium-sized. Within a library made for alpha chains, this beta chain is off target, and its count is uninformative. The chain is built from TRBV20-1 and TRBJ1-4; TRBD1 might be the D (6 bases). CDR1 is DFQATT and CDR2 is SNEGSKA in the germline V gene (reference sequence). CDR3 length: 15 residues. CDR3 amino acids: CRAGTRDTSGEKLFF. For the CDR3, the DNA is TGCAGAGCTGGGACACGTGACACAAGTGGTGAAAAACTGTTTTTT.

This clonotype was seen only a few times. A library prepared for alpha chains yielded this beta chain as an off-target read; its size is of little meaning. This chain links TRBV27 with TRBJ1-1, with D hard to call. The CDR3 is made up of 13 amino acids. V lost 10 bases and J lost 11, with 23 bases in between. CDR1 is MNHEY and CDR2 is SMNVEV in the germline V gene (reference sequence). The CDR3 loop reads CATRTGQWGAAFF. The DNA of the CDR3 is TGTGCCACCCGTACGGGCCAATGGGGTGCGGCTTTCTTT.

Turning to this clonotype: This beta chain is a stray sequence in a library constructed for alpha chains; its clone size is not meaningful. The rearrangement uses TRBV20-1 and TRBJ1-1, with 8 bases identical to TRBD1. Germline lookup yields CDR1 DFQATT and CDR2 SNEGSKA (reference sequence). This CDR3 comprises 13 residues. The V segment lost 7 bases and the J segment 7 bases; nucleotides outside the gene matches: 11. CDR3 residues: CSVPQGGIGEAFF. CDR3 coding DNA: TGCAGTGTCCCACAGGGGGGTATTGGTGAAGCTTTCTTT.

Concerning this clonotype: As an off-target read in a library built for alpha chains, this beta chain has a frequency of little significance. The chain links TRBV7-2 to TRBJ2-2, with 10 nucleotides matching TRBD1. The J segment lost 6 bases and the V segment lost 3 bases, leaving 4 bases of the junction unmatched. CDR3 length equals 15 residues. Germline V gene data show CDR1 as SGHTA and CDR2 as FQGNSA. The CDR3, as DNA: TGTGCCAGCAGCTTCGGGACAGGGGTGTCCGGGGAGCTGTTTTTT. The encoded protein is CASSFGTGVSGELFF.

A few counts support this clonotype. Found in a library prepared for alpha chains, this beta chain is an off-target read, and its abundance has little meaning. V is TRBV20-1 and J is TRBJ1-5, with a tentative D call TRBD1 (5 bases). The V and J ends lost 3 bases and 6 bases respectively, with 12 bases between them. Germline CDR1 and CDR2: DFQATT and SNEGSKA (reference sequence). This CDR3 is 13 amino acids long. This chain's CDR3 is CSASSRVGQPQHF. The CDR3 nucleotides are TGCAGTGCTAGTTCCAGGGTCGGTCAGCCCCAGCATTTT.

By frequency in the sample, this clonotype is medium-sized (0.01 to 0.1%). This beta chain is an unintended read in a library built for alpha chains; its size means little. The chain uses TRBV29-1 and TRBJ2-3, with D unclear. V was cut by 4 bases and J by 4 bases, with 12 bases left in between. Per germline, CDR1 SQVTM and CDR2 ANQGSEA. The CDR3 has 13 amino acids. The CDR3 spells CSVGVASPDTQYF. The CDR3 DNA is TGCAGCGTTGGGGTGGCCAGCCCAGATACGCAGTATTTT.

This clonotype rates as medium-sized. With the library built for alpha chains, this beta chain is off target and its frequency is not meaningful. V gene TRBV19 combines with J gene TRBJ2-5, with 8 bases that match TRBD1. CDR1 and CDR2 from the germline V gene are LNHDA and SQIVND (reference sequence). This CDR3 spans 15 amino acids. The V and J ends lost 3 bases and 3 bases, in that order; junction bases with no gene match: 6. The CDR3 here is CASSISGTGEETQYF. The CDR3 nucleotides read TGTGCCAGTAGTATCTCCGGGACAGGTGAAGAGACCCAGTACTTC.

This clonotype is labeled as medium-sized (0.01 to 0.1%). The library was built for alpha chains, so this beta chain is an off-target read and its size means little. The chain's CDR3 is CASSRRTGGKEKLFF. The CDR3, as DNA: TGTGCCAGCAGCCGTCGGACAGGGGGCAAGGAAAAACTGTTTTTT. The chain has TRBV12-3 or TRBV12-4 and TRBJ1-4; 11 bases are shared with TRBD1. CDR3 length: 15 amino acids. The trim removed 6 bases at V and 8 bases at J, leaving 8 bases unmatched.

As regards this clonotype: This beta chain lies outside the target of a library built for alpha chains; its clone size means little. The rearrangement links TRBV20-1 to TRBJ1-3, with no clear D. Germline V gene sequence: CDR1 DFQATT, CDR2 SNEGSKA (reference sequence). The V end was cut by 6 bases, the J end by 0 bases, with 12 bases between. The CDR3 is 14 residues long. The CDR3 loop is CSAADVSSGNTIYF. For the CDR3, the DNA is TGCAGTGCAGCTGACGTTAGCTCTGGAAACACCATATATTTT.

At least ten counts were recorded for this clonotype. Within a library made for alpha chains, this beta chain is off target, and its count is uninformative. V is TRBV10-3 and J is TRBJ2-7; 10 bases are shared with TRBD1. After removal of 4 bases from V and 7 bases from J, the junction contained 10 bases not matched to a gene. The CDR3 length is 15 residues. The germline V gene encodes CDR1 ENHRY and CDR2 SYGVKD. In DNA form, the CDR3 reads TGTGCCATCAGTGGAAGGACAGGGGGATTGGTAGAGCAGTACTTC. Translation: CAISGRTGGLVEQYF.

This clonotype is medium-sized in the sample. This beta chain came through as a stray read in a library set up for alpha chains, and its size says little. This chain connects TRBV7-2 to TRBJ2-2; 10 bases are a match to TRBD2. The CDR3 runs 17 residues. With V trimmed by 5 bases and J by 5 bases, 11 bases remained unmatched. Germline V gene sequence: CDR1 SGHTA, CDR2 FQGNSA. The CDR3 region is CASSPDGLAGVTGELFF. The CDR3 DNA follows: TGTGCCAGCAGCCCCGACGGGCTAGCGGGAGTAACCGGGGAGCTGTTTTTT.

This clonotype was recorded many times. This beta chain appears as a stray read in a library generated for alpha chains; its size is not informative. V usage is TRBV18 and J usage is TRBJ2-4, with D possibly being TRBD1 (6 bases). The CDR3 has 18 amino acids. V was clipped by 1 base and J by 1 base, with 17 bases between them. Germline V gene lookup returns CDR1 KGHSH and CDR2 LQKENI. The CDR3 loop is CASSPLLGAGVAKNIQYF. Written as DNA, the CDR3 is TGTGCCAGCTCACCACTTCTGGGGGCCGGGGTGGCCAAAAACATTCAGTACTTC.

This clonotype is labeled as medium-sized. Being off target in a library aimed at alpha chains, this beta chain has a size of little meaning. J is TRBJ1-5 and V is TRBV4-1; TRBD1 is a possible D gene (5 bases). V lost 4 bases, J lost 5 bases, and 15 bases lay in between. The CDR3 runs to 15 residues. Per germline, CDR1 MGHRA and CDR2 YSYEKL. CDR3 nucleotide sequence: TGCGCCAGCAGCCCCGCCTTAGGGGCCCATCAGCCCCAGCATTTT. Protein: CASSPALGAHQPQHF.

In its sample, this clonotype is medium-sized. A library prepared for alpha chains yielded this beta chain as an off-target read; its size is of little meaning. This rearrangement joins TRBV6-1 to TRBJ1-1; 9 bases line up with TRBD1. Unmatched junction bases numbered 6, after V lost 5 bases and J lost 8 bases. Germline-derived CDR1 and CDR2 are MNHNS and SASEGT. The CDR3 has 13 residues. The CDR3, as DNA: TGTGCCAGCAGTCCGACAGGGGGAAGAGAAGCTTTCTTT. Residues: CASSPTGGREAFF.

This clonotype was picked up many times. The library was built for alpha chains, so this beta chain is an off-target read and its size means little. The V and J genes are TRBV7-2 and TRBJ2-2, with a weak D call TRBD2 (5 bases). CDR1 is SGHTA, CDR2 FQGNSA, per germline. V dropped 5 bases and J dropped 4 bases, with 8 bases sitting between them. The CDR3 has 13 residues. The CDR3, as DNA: TGTGCCAGCAGCAATAGCGTCACCGGGGAGCTGTTTTTT. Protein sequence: CASSNSVTGELFF.

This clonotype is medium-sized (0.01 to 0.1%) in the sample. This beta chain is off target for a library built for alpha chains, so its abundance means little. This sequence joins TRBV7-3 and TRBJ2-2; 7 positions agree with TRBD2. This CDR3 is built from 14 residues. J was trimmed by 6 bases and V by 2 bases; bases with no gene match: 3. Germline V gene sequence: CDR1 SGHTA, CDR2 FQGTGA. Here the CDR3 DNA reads TGTGCCAGCAGCTTAGGAGCGGGACCCGGGGAGCTGTTTTTT. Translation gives CASSLGAGPGELFF.

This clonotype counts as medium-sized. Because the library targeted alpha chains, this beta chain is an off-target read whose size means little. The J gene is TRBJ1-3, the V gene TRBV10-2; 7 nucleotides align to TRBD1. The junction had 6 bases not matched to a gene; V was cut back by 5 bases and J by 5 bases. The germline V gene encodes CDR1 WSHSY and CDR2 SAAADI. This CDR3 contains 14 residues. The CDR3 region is CASSTGEGRNTIYF. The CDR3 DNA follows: TGCGCCAGCAGTACAGGGGAAGGAAGAAACACCATATATTTT.

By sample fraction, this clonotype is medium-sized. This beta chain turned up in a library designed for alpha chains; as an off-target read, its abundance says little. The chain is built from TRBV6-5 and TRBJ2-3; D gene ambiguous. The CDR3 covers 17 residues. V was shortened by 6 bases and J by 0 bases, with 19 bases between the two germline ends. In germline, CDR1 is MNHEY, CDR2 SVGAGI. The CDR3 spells CASSPPGPLGSTDTQYF. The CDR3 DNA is TGTGCCAGCAGCCCCCCCGGGCCTCTAGGGAGCACAGATACGCAGTATTTT.

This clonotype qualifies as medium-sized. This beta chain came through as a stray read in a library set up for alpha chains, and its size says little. The CDR3 is CASSLAGGSEQYF. Here the CDR3 DNA reads TGTGCCAGCAGCTTAGCAGGGGGATCCGAGCAGTACTTC. The chain carries TRBV7-9 and TRBJ2-7; the D gene is possibly TRBD1 (6 bases). Germline CDR1 reads SEHNR; CDR2 reads FQNEAQ (reference sequence). This CDR3 spans 13 amino acids. V shed 0 bases and J shed 6 bases, with 9 bases lying between them. Filled out from reference TRBV7-9 and TRBJ2-7, the complete variable domain reads DTGVSQNPRHKITKRGQNVTFRCDPISEHNRLYWYRQTLGQGPEFLTYFQNEAQLEKSRLLSDRFSAERPKGSFSTLEIQRTEQGDSAMYLCASSLAGGSEQYFGPGTRLTVT.

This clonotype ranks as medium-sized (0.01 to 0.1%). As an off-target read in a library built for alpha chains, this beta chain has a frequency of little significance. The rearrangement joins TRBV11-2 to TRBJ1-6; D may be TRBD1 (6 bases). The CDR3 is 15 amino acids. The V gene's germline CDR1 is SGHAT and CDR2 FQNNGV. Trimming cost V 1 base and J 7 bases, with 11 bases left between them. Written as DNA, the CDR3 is TGTGCCAGCAGCTTAGTCTCAGGGGAGAATTCACCCCTCCACTTT. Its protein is CASSLVSGENSPLHF. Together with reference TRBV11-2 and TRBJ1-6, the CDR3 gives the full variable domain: EAGVAQSPRYKIIEKRQSVAFWCNPISGHATLYWYQQILGQGPKLLIQFQNNGVVDDSQLPKDRFSAERLKGVDSTLKIQPAKLEDSAVYLCASSLVSGENSPLHFGNGTRLTVT.